The source of this T cell receptor (beta chain) is a study of T cell responses to AZD1222 COVID-19 vaccine. Note on this clone: Its target is not known.

The CDR3 consists of 15 residues. Germline V gene lookup returns CDR1 SEHNR and CDR2 FQNEAQ (reference sequence). V lost 3 bases, J lost 8 bases, and 12 bases stayed unmatched. Points from the study as a whole: Only after the peak T cell response were repertoires sampled. Baseline serology detected seropositivity in only six or seven AZD1222 recipients.

Here immunoSEQ multiplex PCR was the method, and the copy in TCRdb shows in-frame clones only, minus some. The sample has fewer than 200,000 clones; about 90% are singletons. The rearrangement joins TRBV7-9 to TRBJ1-2, with 7 bases matching TRBD1. This TCR was sampled from an adult in good health. The sample was peripheral blood, taken on day 0 of AZD1222 vaccination. The CDR3, as DNA: TGTGCCAGCAGCTTGGGTGAGGGGGCTGGATGGGGCTACACCTTC. It is translated as CASSLGEGAGWGYTF.